This TCR beta chain comes out of a study of T cell clusters in autoimmune cytopenias. Study information: TRB sequencing had a median approximately 50,000 reads and about 2,500 distinct clonotypes per sample. The study's findings and limits: Primary autoimmune cytopenia patients seemingly lacked the physiological T cell clusters found in healthy donors. No cluster-lack signature appeared between secondary cytopenia and chronic lymphocytic leukemia patients, apparently due to lymphoma masking. Compared with active autoimmune hepatitis patients, healthy donors showed approximately 3.3-fold more exclusive TRB clusters.

A remark on this clonotype: Its specificity is not known.

The germline V gene has CDR1 ENHRY and CDR2 SYGVKD. This CDR3 is built from 16 residues. Multiplex touch-down PCR amplified TRB using TRB-A and TRB-B pools in one tube. After re-calling the multiplex PCR reads, TCRdb lists one entry per CDR3 protein, DNA absent. The listing records some 2,500 distinct CDR3 sequences. TRB amplification used around 260 ng of peripheral blood genomic DNA. Sequencing used peripheral blood. The chain uses TRBV10-3 and TRBJ2-7; the TCRdb call, TRBD1, lacks DNA for checking. This sequence was found in a human donor with an autoimmune cytopenia or autoimmune hepatitis (not recorded which). CDR3: CAISGGQGAVMDEQYF.